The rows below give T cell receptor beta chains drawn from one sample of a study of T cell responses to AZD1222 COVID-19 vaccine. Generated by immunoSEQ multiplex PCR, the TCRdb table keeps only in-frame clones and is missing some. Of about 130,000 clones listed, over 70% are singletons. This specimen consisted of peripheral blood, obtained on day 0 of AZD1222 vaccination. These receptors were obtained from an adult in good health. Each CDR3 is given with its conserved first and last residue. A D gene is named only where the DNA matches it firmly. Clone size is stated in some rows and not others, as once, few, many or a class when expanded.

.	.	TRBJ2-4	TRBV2	CASSDRRAKNIQYF	TGTGCCAGCAGTGATCGGCGAGCCAAAAACATTCAGTACTTC
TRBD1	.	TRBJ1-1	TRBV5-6	CASSLGTGVTEAFF	TGTGCCAGCAGCTTGGGAACAGGGGTCACTGAAGCTTTCTTT
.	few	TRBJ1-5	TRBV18	CASSPQGTSNQPQHF	TGTGCCAGCTCACCCCAGGGTACGAGCAATCAGCCCCAGCATTTT
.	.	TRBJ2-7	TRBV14	CASSQGSPSYEQYF	TGTGCCAGCAGCCAGGGCTCGCCCTCCTACGAGCAGTACTTC
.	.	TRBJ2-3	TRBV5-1	CASSLRAASSTDTQYF	TGCGCCAGCAGCTTGAGGGCAGCGTCTAGCACAGATACGCAGTATTTT
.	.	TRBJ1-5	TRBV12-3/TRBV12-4	CASSLGGYQPQHF	TGTGCCAGCAGTTTAGGGGGATATCAGCCCCAGCATTTT
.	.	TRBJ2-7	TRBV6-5	CASSSRAGDYEQYF	TGTGCCAGCAGTTCCCGCGCAGGGGACTACGAGCAGTACTTC
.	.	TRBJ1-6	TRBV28	CASSLPGGAGDSPLHF	TGTGCCAGCAGTCTCCCCGGTGGGGCAGGTGATTCACCCCTCCACTTT
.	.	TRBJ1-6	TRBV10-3	CAISEPGRVYNSPLHF	TGTGCCATCAGTGAGCCGGGAAGGGTTTATAATTCACCCCTCCACTTT
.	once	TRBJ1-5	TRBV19	CASLGRGYSNQPQHF	TGTGCCAGTCTAGGCAGGGGCTATAGCAATCAGCCCCAGCATTTT
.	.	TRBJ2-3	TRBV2	CASSVWNIGPDTQYF	TGTGCCAGCAGTGTATGGAACATAGGACCAGATACGCAGTATTTT
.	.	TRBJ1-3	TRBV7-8	CASSLGPQAGNTIYF	TGTGCCAGCAGCCTAGGACCCCAGGCTGGAAACACCATATATTTT
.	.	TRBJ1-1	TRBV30	CAWSDPGRSAFF	TGTGCCTGGAGTGACCCGGGGCGTTCAGCTTTCTTT
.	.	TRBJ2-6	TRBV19	CASTRPGAGANVLTF	TGTGCCAGCACTCGTCCGGGTGCCGGGGCCAACGTCCTGACTTTC
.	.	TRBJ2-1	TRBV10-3	CAISESNNNYNEQFF	TGTGCCATCAGTGAGAGTAATAATAACTACAATGAGCAGTTCTTC
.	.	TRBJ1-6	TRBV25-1	CASRSGMASPLHF	TGTGCCAGCAGGAGTGGTATGGCCTCACCCCTCCACTTT
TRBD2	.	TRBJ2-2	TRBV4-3	CARSQARGGVAGELFF	TGCGCCCGCAGCCAAGCCCGGGGGGGGGTGGCCGGGGAGCTGTTTTTT
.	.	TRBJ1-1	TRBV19	CASRQGGMNTEAFF	TGTGCCAGTAGGCAGGGAGGGATGAACACTGAAGCTTTCTTT
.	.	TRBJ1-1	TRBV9	CASSEGPNTEAFF	TGTGCCAGCAGCGAGGGCCCGAACACTGAAGCTTTCTTT
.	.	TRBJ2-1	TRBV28	CASSQTGMGSYNEQFF	TGTGCCAGCAGTCAAACTGGGATGGGCTCCTACAATGAGCAGTTCTTC
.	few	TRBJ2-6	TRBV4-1	CASSQDRSSGANVLTF	TGCGCCAGCAGCCAAGATCGTAGCTCTGGGGCCAACGTCCTGACTTTC
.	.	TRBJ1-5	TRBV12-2	CASRFLLGGNQPQHF	TGTGCAAGTCGCTTCCTCCTCGGGGGAAATCAGCCCCAGCATTTT
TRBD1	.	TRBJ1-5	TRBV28	CASSSGTGKHSNQPQHF	TGTGCCAGCAGTTCCGGGACAGGGAAACATAGCAATCAGCCCCAGCATTTT
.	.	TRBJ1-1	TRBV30	CAWTVGRTEAFF	TGTGCCTGGACCGTAGGGAGGACTGAAGCTTTCTTT
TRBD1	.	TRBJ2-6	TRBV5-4	CASSAGTGSRGANVLTF	TGTGCCAGCAGCGCGGGGACAGGTTCAAGGGGGGCCAACGTCCTGACTTTC
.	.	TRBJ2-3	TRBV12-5	CASGLVLRGQFTDTQYF	TGTGCTAGTGGTTTGGTACTCAGGGGACAATTCACAGATACGCAGTATTTT
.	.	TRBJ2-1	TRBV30	CAWSPSGNSYNEQFF	TGTGCCTGGAGTCCCAGCGGTAACTCCTACAATGAGCAGTTCTTC
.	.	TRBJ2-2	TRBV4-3	CASSPFRASNTGELFF	TGCGCCAGCAGCCCTTTCAGGGCATCCAACACCGGGGAGCTGTTTTTT
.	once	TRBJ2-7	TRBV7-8	CASSGMGVLGEQYF	TGTGCCAGCAGCGGCATGGGGGTTTTGGGGGAGCAGTACTTC
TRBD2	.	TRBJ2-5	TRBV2	CASSLLAGSETQYF	TGTGCCAGCAGTCTGCTAGCGGGGTCGGAGACCCAGTACTTC
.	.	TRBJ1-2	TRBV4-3	CASSQEGNRGYTF	TGCGCCAGCAGTCAAGAGGGGAATCGGGGCTACACCTTC
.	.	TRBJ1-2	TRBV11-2	CASSLDRASYGYTF	TGTGCCAGCAGCTTAGACAGGGCTTCCTATGGCTACACCTTC
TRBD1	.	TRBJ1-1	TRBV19	CATSAFAGTANTEAFF	TGTGCCACGTCAGCATTTGCCGGGACAGCCAACACTGAAGCTTTCTTT
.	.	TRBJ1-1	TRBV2	CASSVETPQNTEAFF	TGTGCCAGCAGTGTAGAGACTCCCCAGAACACTGAAGCTTTCTTT
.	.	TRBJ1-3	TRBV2	CASSVSGRSGNTIYF	TGTGCCAGCAGTGTTTCGGGGCGCTCTGGAAACACCATATATTTT
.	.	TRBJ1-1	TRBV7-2	CASSLARGTEAFF	TGTGCCAGCAGCTTAGCGAGGGGAACTGAAGCTTTCTTT
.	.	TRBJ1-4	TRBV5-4	CASSFRGATNEKLFF	TGTGCCAGCAGCTTTAGGGGGGCAACTAATGAAAAACTGTTTTTT
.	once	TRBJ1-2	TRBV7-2	CASSFRSSSNYGYTF	TGTGCCAGCAGCTTTCGTAGCAGCTCTAACTATGGCTACACCTTC
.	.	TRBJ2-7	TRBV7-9	CASSRQVREQYF	TGTGCCAGCAGTCGACAGGTGCGCGAGCAGTACTTC
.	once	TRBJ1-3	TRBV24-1	CATRASGSSGNTIYF	TGTGCCACCAGAGCTTCCGGGAGCTCTGGAAACACCATATATTTT
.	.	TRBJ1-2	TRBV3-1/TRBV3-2	CASSQVSRQMLSLHGYTF	TGTGCCAGCAGCCAAGTGTCGAGACAGATGCTTTCTTTACATGGCTACACCTTC
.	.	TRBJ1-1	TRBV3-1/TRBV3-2	CASSQRLGGNTEAFF	TGTGCCAGCAGCCAAAGGTTGGGGGGGAACACTGAAGCTTTCTTT
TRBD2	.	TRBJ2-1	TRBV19	CASSIDQALAGSYNEQFF	TGTGCCAGTAGTATAGATCAGGCCCTAGCGGGTTCCTACAATGAGCAGTTCTTC
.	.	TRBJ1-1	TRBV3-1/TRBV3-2	CASSLGRDTTEAFF	TGTGCCAGCAGCCTGGGCCGGGACACCACTGAAGCTTTCTTT
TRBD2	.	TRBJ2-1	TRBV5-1	CASSLEGGLAGLSYNEQFF	TGCGCCAGCAGCTTGGAAGGGGGACTAGCGGGTCTCTCCTACAATGAGCAGTTCTTC
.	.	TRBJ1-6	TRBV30	CAWSLQTYNSPLHF	TGTGCCTGGAGTTTGCAGACCTATAATTCACCCCTCCACTTT
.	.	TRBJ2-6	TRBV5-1	CASSGDRPSSGANVLTF	TGCGCCAGCAGCGGCGACAGGCCCTCCTCTGGGGCCAACGTCCTGACTTTC
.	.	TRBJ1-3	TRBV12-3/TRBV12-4	CASSLASGNTIYF	TGTGCCAGCAGTTTGGCCAGCGGAAACACCATATATTTT
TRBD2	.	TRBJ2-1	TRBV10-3	CAIKRTSGYYNEQFF	TGTGCCATCAAGAGGACTAGCGGGTACTACAATGAGCAGTTCTTC
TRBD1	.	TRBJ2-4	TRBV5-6	CASRQWTGRNIQYF	TGTGCCAGCAGACAATGGACAGGGAGGAACATTCAGTACTTC
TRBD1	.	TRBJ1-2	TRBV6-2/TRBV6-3	CASSYGTGYTNYGYTF	TGTGCCAGCAGTTACGGGACAGGTTACACTAACTATGGCTACACCTTC
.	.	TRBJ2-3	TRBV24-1	CATSDFDGGRTDTQYF	TGTGCCACCAGTGATTTTGACGGGGGGCGGACAGATACGCAGTATTTT
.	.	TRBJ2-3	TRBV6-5	CASSYSPRGTDTQYF	TGTGCCAGCAGTTACTCGCCCCGGGGCACAGATACGCAGTATTTT